The rows below give T cell receptor beta chains drawn from one sample of a study of T cells in Graves' hyperthyroidism and ophthalmopathy. TCRdb independently ran MiXCR on the multiplex PCR reads; one entry per CDR3 protein. Of 150,000 to 200,000 distinct CDR3 sequences in the sample, about a tenth were seen once. The material sequenced was blood. These TCRs come from a woman between 18 and 29 years old with Graves' hyperthyroidism that later progressed to Graves' ophthalmopathy. Both conserved end residues are part of each CDR3. The order of the fields is clone size, J gene, D gene, V gene, CDR3 DNA, CDR3 protein. D genes are given only for firm matches. Where a row states a size, it is once, few, many or the class of an expanded clone; other rows omit it.

clone_size: many
j_call: TRBJ2-3
d_call: -
v_call: TRBV6-1
cdr3_nt: TGTGCCAGCAGTGAAATCCGGGATACGCAGTATTTT
cdr3_aa: CASSEIRDTQYF

clone_size: many
j_call: TRBJ2-1
d_call: TRBD1
v_call: TRBV6-2/TRBV6-3
cdr3_nt: TGTGCCAGCACCTACCGGGACAGGGGGAACAATGAGCAGTTCTTC
cdr3_aa: CASTYRDRGNNEQFF

clone_size: many
j_call: TRBJ1-1
d_call: TRBD1
v_call: TRBV6-2/TRBV6-3
cdr3_nt: TGTGCCAGCAGTTACTCTGTTCGGGGAGTAACTACAGGGGGGGACACTGAAGCTTTCTTT
cdr3_aa: CASSYSVRGVTTGGDTEAFF

clone_size: few
j_call: TRBJ2-5
d_call: -
v_call: TRBV7-9
cdr3_nt: TGTGCCAGCAGCTTAGAGCGGACACGTCAAGAGACCCAGTACTTC
cdr3_aa: CASSLERTRQETQYF

clone_size: many
j_call: TRBJ1-2
d_call: -
v_call: TRBV6-1
cdr3_nt: TGTGCCAGCAGAACCTTGAACTATGGCTACACCTTC
cdr3_aa: CASRTLNYGYTF

clone_size: many
j_call: TRBJ1-5
d_call: TRBD1
v_call: TRBV28
cdr3_nt: TGTGCCAGCAGTTTAGGGGACAGAAGCAATCAGCCCCAGCATTTT
cdr3_aa: CASSLGDRSNQPQHF

clone_size: many
j_call: TRBJ2-7
d_call: TRBD2
v_call: TRBV7-2
cdr3_nt: TGTGCCAGCAGCTTAGAAACGGGAGGGCCCTACGAGCAGTACTTC
cdr3_aa: CASSLETGGPYEQYF

clone_size: many
j_call: TRBJ2-6
d_call: -
v_call: TRBV5-1
cdr3_nt: TGCGCCAGCAGCCCGCCACAGGGTTCTGGGGCCAACGTCCTGACTTTC
cdr3_aa: CASSPPQGSGANVLTF

clone_size: -
j_call: TRBJ2-2
d_call: TRBD2
v_call: TRBV4-1
cdr3_nt: TGCGCCAGCAGCCAAGAGACTAGCGGGAGATCGGACACCGGGGAGCTGTTTTTT
cdr3_aa: CASSQETSGRSDTGELFF

clone_size: many
j_call: TRBJ1-5
d_call: -
v_call: TRBV27
cdr3_nt: TGTGCCAGCAGTTTGAAGTGGGACCAGCCCCAGCATTTT
cdr3_aa: CASSLKWDQPQHF

clone_size: many
j_call: TRBJ1-5
d_call: TRBD1
v_call: TRBV20-1
cdr3_nt: TGCAGTGCTACGACAGGGAATAGCAATCAGCCCCAGCATTTT
cdr3_aa: CSATTGNSNQPQHF

clone_size: many
j_call: TRBJ2-1
d_call: TRBD2
v_call: TRBV7-8
cdr3_nt: TGTGCCAGCTACCCATCAGCGGGGGGGCCGAGGTACAATGAGCAGTTCTTC
cdr3_aa: CASYPSAGGPRYNEQFF

clone_size: many
j_call: TRBJ1-5
d_call: -
v_call: TRBV7-9
cdr3_nt: TGTGCCAGCAGCTTAACCGGGGACCCCTCAGGTCCCCAGCATTTT
cdr3_aa: CASSLTGDPSGPQHF

clone_size: -
j_call: TRBJ2-3
d_call: -
v_call: TRBV4-2
cdr3_nt: TGTGCCAGCAGCCAAGGCGGGGGCGGGGGCTCAGATACGCAGTATTTT
cdr3_aa: CASSQGGGGGSDTQYF

clone_size: few
j_call: TRBJ1-1
d_call: -
v_call: TRBV9
cdr3_nt: TGTGCCAGCAGTAAAATGTCGACAGACATGAACACTGAAGCTTTCTTT
cdr3_aa: CASSKMSTDMNTEAFF

clone_size: many
j_call: TRBJ2-5
d_call: TRBD2
v_call: TRBV16
cdr3_nt: TGTGCCAGCAGCCAGGGAGGGAGTGAGAAGACCCAGTACTTC
cdr3_aa: CASSQGGSEKTQYF

clone_size: many
j_call: TRBJ2-1
d_call: TRBD2
v_call: TRBV7-9
cdr3_nt: TGTGCCAGCAGCTTAGCCGGGACTAGTCGGAATGAGCAGTTCTTC
cdr3_aa: CASSLAGTSRNEQFF

clone_size: many
j_call: TRBJ2-1
d_call: -
v_call: TRBV20-1
cdr3_nt: TGCAGTGCTAGGGACTCTCGATATGAGCAGTTCTTC
cdr3_aa: CSARDSRYEQFF

clone_size: many
j_call: TRBJ2-3
d_call: TRBD1
v_call: TRBV20-1
cdr3_nt: TGCAGTGCTAGAGGGACAGGGGGCGATTCAGATACGCAGTATTTT
cdr3_aa: CSARGTGGDSDTQYF

clone_size: few
j_call: TRBJ2-7
d_call: TRBD1
v_call: TRBV15
cdr3_nt: TGTGCCACCAGCAGAACCCCCCGGGACAGGGTTTTCGAGCAGTACTTC
cdr3_aa: CATSRTPRDRVFEQYF

clone_size: many
j_call: TRBJ1-1
d_call: -
v_call: TRBV5-5
cdr3_nt: TGTGCCAGCAGCCCGCCCCGACGTGTAAAACTGAACACTGAAGCTTTCTTT
cdr3_aa: CASSPPRRVKLNTEAFF

clone_size: many
j_call: TRBJ1-1
d_call: -
v_call: TRBV30
cdr3_nt: TGTGCCTGGAGTGAGGAGAACACTGAAGCTTTCTTT
cdr3_aa: CAWSEENTEAFF